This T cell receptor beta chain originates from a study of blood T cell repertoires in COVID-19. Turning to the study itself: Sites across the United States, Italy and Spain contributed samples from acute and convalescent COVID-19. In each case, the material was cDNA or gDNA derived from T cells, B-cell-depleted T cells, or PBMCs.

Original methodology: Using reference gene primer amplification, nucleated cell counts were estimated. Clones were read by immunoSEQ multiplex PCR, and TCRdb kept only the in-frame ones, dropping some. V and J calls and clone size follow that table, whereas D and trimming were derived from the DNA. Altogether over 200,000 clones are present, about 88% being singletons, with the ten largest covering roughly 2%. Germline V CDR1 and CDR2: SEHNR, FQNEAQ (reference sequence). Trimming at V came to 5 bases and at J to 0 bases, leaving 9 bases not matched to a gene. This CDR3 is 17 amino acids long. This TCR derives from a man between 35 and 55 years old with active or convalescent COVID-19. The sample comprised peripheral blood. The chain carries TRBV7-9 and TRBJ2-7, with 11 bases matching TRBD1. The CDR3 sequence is CASSPSAGQGGSYEQYF. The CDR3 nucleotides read TGTGCCAGCAGCCCATCGGCGGGACAGGGGGGCTCCTACGAGCAGTACTTC.